This TCR beta chain was captured in a study of CD8 T cells in ankylosing spondylitis. General study results and limits: A TCR beta motif of under 10 highly homologous variants appeared characteristic of ankylosing spondylitis blood.

There are a few counts of this clonotype. The antigen is unknown. Trimming shortened V by 2 bases and J by 4 bases, and 13 bases separated the two germline ends. The CDR3 is 14 amino acids. CDR1 and CDR2 (germline): DFQATT, SNEGSKA (reference sequence). TCRdb reprocessed the 5' RACE reads with MiXCR, giving one entry per CDR3 protein. The repertoire holds some 840,000 distinct CDR3 sequences, with about 10% as singletons. The chain couples TRBV20-1 to TRBJ2-3, with a weak D call TRBD2 (6 bases). The sequencing input was blood, either unsorted or a sorted T cell fraction (not recorded which). The clonotype originates from a male donor with ankylosing spondylitis. The CDR3 nucleotides read TGCAGTGCTAGATTGGGAGGTAGGGCAGATACGCAGTATTTT. It codes for CSARLGGRADTQYF.